This T cell receptor beta chain was captured by sequencing in a study of cytomegalovirus exposure and HLA in healthy donors. With regard to this clone: Its antigen remains unknown.

This CDR3 contains 12 residues. In germline, CDR1 is SGHRS, CDR2 YFSETQ. V was trimmed by 1 base and J by 10 bases, leaving 11 bases between them. Both 60 Vbeta primers and 13 Jbeta primers went into the PCR. Only in-frame clones appear in the TCRdb table, and some are missing; sequencing was by immunoSEQ multiplex PCR. The data hold approximately 93,000 clones, with nearly 80% observed a single time. Study observations and caveats: V- and J-gene trimming in TCR beta was tied to a missense DCLRE1C variant by an analysis performed later. Three CMV-associated chains proved CMV antigen-specific in vitro.

The chain has TRBV5-1 and TRBJ1-1; possibly TRBD1 for D (6 bases). This clonotype was obtained from a woman in her forties in good health and CMV-seronegative. The sequenced sample consisted of PBMCs. CDR3 nucleotide sequence: TGCGCCAGCAGCTTGATTCAGGGGACAGCTTTCTTT. The encoded protein is CASSLIQGTAFF.